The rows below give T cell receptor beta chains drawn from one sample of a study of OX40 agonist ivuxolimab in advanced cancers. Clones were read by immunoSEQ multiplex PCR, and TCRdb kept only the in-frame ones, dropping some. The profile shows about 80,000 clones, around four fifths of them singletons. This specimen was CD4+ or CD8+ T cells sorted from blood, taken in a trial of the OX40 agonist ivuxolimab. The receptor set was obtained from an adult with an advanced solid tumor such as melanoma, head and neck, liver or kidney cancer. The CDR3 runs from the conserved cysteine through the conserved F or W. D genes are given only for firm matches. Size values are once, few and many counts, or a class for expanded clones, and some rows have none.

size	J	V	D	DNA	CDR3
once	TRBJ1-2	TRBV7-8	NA	TGTGCCAGCAGCCTAAGGGACCGACTAATCTTGGGCTACACCTTC	CASSLRDRLILGYTF
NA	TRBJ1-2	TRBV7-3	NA	TGTGCCAGCAGCTTAGGGGTGACTAACTATGGCTACACCTTC	CASSLGVTNYGYTF
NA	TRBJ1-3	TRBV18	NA	TGTGCCAGCTCACGCGGGGACACCATATATTTT	CASSRGDTIYF
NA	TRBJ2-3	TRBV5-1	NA	TGCGCCAGCAGCTTGGGTCTCCCGAGGGAAGATACGCAGTATTTT	CASSLGLPREDTQYF
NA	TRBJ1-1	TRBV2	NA	TGTGCCAGCAGTGAAGGGACTGAAGCTTTCTTT	CASSEGTEAFF
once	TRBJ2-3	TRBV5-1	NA	TGCGCCAGCAGCTTCAACAGGGGAGGTAGTACAGATACGCAGTATTTT	CASSFNRGGSTDTQYF
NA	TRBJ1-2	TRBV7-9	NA	TGTGCCAGCAGCTTAGGCGGGTCGATTTATGGCTACACCTTC	CASSLGGSIYGYTF
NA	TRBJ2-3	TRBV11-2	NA	TGTGCCAGCAGCTCCCCCAGAGATACGCAGTATTTT	CASSSPRDTQYF
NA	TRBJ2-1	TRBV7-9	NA	TGTGCCAGCAGCCTAGGAAACCTAAGACTACTCAACTCCTACAATGAGCAGTTCTTC	CASSLGNLRLLNSYNEQFF
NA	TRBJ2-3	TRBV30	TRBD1	TGTGCCTGGAAGGACAGGGGCACAGATACGCAGTATTTT	CAWKDRGTDTQYF
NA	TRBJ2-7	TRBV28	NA	TGTGCCACCTTCAATCCGGTCAGGACCTACGAGCAGTACTTC	CATFNPVRTYEQYF
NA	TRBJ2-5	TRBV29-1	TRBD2	TGCAGCGCTTCACTAGCGGGGGATGAGACCCAGTACTTC	CSASLAGDETQYF
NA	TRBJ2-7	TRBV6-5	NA	TGTGCCAGCAGGCAAAGGCAGGGCTCCTACGAGCAGTACTTC	CASRQRQGSYEQYF
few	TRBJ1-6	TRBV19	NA	TGTGCCAGTAGTATTCTGGGGTCACCCCTCCACTTT	CASSILGSPLHF
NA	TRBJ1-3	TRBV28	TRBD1	TGTGCCAGCAACCCCCGACAGGGGCGAGGAAACACCATATATTTT	CASNPRQGRGNTIYF
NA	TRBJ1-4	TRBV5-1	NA	TGCGCCAGCCAAATATCAACTAATGAAAAACTGTTTTTT	CASQISTNEKLFF
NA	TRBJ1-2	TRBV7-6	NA	TGTGCCAGCAGCCCCTCTGGGGTCTATGGCTACACCTTC	CASSPSGVYGYTF
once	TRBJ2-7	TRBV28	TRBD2	TGTGCCAGCAGTTTATCGAGCGGGAGGATCCCCTACGAGCAGTACTTC	CASSLSSGRIPYEQYF
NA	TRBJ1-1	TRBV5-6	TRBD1	TGTGCCAGCAGCTTAGGACAGGGCAGCACTGAAGCTTTCTTT	CASSLGQGSTEAFF